The 27 T cell receptor beta chains listed next were all sequenced from one sample in a study of blood T cells in healthy people across ages. A second roughly 6 to 12 cycle PCR used barcoded and J-beta primers. TCRdb analysed the 5' RACE reads with MiXCR anew, one entry per CDR3 protein. The repertoire includes 250,000 to 300,000 distinct CDR3 sequences, roughly a quarter of them detected once, and 25% to 35% sits in the top ten. Sequenced material: blood. Source of these receptors: a woman in her seventies in good health.

This clonotype has a handful of counts. V gene TRBV7-2 combines with J gene TRBJ2-7, with TRBD1 as a possible D gene (5 bases). Germline CDR1 reads SGHTA; CDR2 reads FQGNSA. There are 15 residues in the CDR3. Trimming removed 0 bases from V and 1 base from J, with 10 bases in between. The chain's CDR3 is CASSLAWGKSYEQYF. The CDR3 DNA sequence: TGTGCCAGCAGCTTAGCATGGGGCAAATCCTACGAGCAGTACTTC.

The chain has TRBV15 and TRBJ2-3; D unclear. The CDR3 sequence is 14 residues long. V lost 5 bases, J lost 4 bases, and 13 bases lay in between. Germline V gene lookup returns CDR1 LNHNV and CDR2 YYDKDF (reference sequence). As DNA, the CDR3 is TGTGCCACCAGCGGATTTACAGCAGCAGATACGCAGTATTTT. This encodes CATSGFTAADTQYF.

This clonotype was counted a few times. The chain links TRBV10-3 to TRBJ2-7, with D tentatively TRBD1 (5 bases). This CDR3 region has 11 residues. Germline CDR1 and CDR2: ENHRY and SYGVKD. V was pared by 10 bases and J by 7 bases, with 14 bases between. CDR3 region: CATGQYREQYF. The CDR3 region has the DNA TGTGCCACAGGACAATATAGAGAGCAGTACTTC.

This clonotype showed up just a few times. V usage is TRBV5-1 and J usage is TRBJ1-2, with 7 bases aligning to TRBD1. V was pared by 2 bases and J by 3 bases, with 4 bases of the junction left unmatched. CDR3 length: 14 residues. CDR1 and CDR2 from the germline V gene are SGHRS and YFSETQ. Written as DNA, the CDR3 is TGCGCCAGCAGCTTTCAGGGGGGTTACTATGGCTACACCTTC. Translated: CASSFQGGYYGYTF.

V usage is TRBV9 and J usage is TRBJ2-7, with D possibly being TRBD1 (6 bases). CDR1 and CDR2 from the germline V gene are SGDLS and YYNGEE. Between the trimmed V and J ends, which lost 4 bases and 8 bases, there was a span of 13 bases. The CDR3 consists of 12 residues. The CDR3 sequence: CASSPQGGQQYF. DNA for the CDR3: TGTGCCAGCAGCCCTCAAGGGGGACAGCAGTACTTC.

The gene calls are TRBV6-1 and TRBJ2-3; perhaps D is TRBD1 or TRBD2 (5 bases each). The CDR3 is 14 amino acids. V was cut by 3 bases and J by 3 bases, with 10 bases left in between. Germline CDR1 reads MNHNS; CDR2 reads SASEGT. CDR3 in DNA: TGTGCCAGCAGTGATGGGGGATTGACAGATACGCAGTATTTT. This gives the protein CASSDGGLTDTQYF.

This clonotype occurred many times. The chain combines TRBV28 with TRBJ1-4; no clear D. Deletions cut 2 bases from V and 3 bases from J, with 10 bases between. CDR1 is MDHEN, CDR2 SYDVKM, per germline. CDR3 length: 15 amino acids. The CDR3 spells CASSLGSAPNEKLFF. Here the CDR3 DNA reads TGTGCCAGCAGTTTAGGTTCGGCCCCTAATGAAAAACTGTTTTTT.

The rearrangement links TRBV20-1 to TRBJ2-5; D perhaps matches TRBD1 (6 bases). The J call may be wrong; the DNA end is better matched by TRBJ2-7. The CDR3 consists of 14 residues. CDR1 is DFQATT, CDR2 SNEGSKA, per germline (reference sequence). The CDR3 coding sequence is TGCAGTGCTAGAGATCTGGGGGCCCTCTACGAGCAGTACTTC. It specifies CSARDLGALYEQYF.

In its sample, this clonotype was seen a few times. The chain has TRBV11-1 and TRBJ2-1; possibly TRBD2 for D (5 bases). This CDR3 has 15 amino acids. Trimming pared 6 bases from V and 3 bases from J, leaving 15 bases between. Germline V gene lookup returns CDR1 SGHAT and CDR2 FQDESV (reference sequence). This CDR3 reads CASSIRLTDYNEQFF. The CDR3 DNA follows: TGTGCCAGCAGTATCAGACTAACCGACTACAATGAGCAGTTCTTC.

The J gene is TRBJ2-7, the V gene TRBV7-2; D unresolved. Trimming removed 1 base from V and 5 bases from J, with 12 bases in between. Germline V CDR1 and CDR2: SGHTA, FQGNSA. CDR3 length equals 14 residues. The CDR3 spells CASSLGPPSHEQYF. The CDR3 DNA follows: TGTGCCAGCAGCTTAGGTCCCCCGAGTCACGAGCAGTACTTC.

J is TRBJ2-7 and V is TRBV10-3; the match to TRBD2 covers 10 bases. Germline CDR1 ENHRY, CDR2 SYGVKD. With 5 bases clipped from V and 0 bases from J, the junction kept 4 bases outside the gene matches. The length of the CDR3 is 15 residues. The CDR3 DNA sequence: TGTGCCATCAGTCCCTCTAGCGGGGGCTCCTACGAGCAGTACTTC. Amino acid sequence: CAISPSSGGSYEQYF.

The chain uses TRBV25-1 and TRBJ2-3; 7 bases fit TRBD2. The CDR3 has 17 residues. Germline V gives CDR1 MGHDK, CDR2 SYGVNS. J lost 2 bases, V lost 2 bases, and 10 bases had no gene match. The CDR3 is CASSEGGGRGITDTQYF. The DNA for the CDR3 is TGTGCCAGCAGTGAAGGGGGGGGACGGGGGATCACAGATACGCAGTATTTT.

The J gene is TRBJ2-5, the V gene TRBV28; a weak D match, TRBD2 (6 bases). Germline loops: CDR1 MDHEN, CDR2 SYDVKM. This CDR3 has 14 residues. Trimming pared 7 bases from V and 4 bases from J, leaving 16 bases between. This CDR3 reads CASNILAGRETQYF. CDR3 nucleotides: TGTGCCAGCAATATATTGGCGGGGCGAGAGACCCAGTACTTC.

Comment on this clonotype: The CDR3 carries no conserved terminal phenylalanine or tryptophan, so it likely arises from a read error. The CDR3 DNA reads TGTGCCAGCAGCCCGATTGACTCTAGCTCCTATAATTCACCCCTCCACCTT. Amino acid sequence: CASSPIDSSSYNSPLHL. J is TRBJ1-6 and V is TRBV7-9, with D unresolved. The V gene lost 5 bases and the J gene lost 0 bases, with 14 bases spanning the gap. This CDR3 region has 17 residues. Germline V lookup: CDR1 SEHNR, CDR2 FQNEAQ (reference sequence).

This clonotype showed up just a few times. The chain is built from TRBV25-1 and TRBJ2-5, with 13 bases that match TRBD2. The DNA end is more similar to TRBJ2-7, so the J call may be wrong. Looked up from germline, CDR1 is MGHDK and CDR2 is SYGVNS. The CDR3 has 15 residues. CDR3 sequence reads: CASSGTSGSNYEQYF. The CDR3 bases are TGTGCCAGCAGTGGGACTAGCGGGAGCAACTACGAGCAGTACTTC.

The sample holds a few counts of this clonotype. The chain links TRBV5-1 to TRBJ2-7, with no clear D. The CDR3 extends over 16 amino acids. V shed 2 bases and J shed 0 bases, with 15 bases lying between them. Looked up from germline, CDR1 is SGHRS and CDR2 is YFSETQ. The CDR3, as DNA: TGCGCCAGCAGCTTCGAGTCCGCCCGCACCTCCTACGAGCAGTACTTC. It yields the protein CASSFESARTSYEQYF.

Regarding this clonotype: A much larger clone is a single base away; this may be a read error. This chain joins TRBV9 and TRBJ2-1; TRBD2 agrees at 10 bases. Germline V gives CDR1 SGDLS, CDR2 YYNGEE. The CDR3 spans 16 residues. The chain's CDR3 is CAGSVLTSGWVNEQFF. DNA for the CDR3: TGTGCCGGCAGCGTCCTGACTAGCGGGTGGGTCAATGAGCAGTTCTTC.

This clonotype has at least ten counts. V is TRBV28 and J is TRBJ2-5; D is unresolved. Near its end, the DNA agrees better with TRBJ2-7, so the J call may be wrong. The V gene's germline CDR1 is MDHEN and CDR2 SYDVKM. The CDR3 contains 12 residues. The CDR3 sequence: CASRTTYDEQYF. The CDR3 bases are TGTGCCAGCAGAACTACCTACGACGAGCAGTACTTC.

V and J are TRBV27 and TRBJ1-5, with a tentative D call TRBD1 (6 bases). The germline gives CDR1 MNHEY, CDR2 SMNVEV (reference sequence). The V end lost 4 bases, the J end lost 2 bases, and 9 bases lay between the germline ends. The CDR3 consists of 14 residues. CDR3 amino acids: CASSSGVGNQPQHF. The CDR3 nucleotides are TGTGCCAGCAGTTCAGGGGTAGGCAATCAGCCCCAGCATTTT.

The chain recombines TRBV14 with TRBJ2-1, with 7 bases that match TRBD2. This CDR3 is 16 amino acids long. CDR1 and CDR2 (germline): SGHDN, FVKESK. The V and J ends lost 4 bases and 9 bases, in that order; junction bases with no gene match: 15. CDR3 amino acids: CASSLNPGLPTIEQFF. The CDR3 DNA reads TGTGCCAGCAGCCTGAATCCGGGACTACCCACGATTGAGCAGTTCTTC.

This clonotype was seen only a few times. J is TRBJ2-5 and V is TRBV28; 8 bases map to TRBD1. CDR1 is MDHEN and CDR2 is SYDVKM in the germline V gene. The V and J ends lost 3 bases and 0 bases, in that order; junction bases with no gene match: 3. This CDR3 is 15 amino acids long. The CDR3 region has the DNA TGTGCCAGCAGTTTTGGGACAGGCCACCAAGAGACCCAGTACTTC. Translated: CASSFGTGHQETQYF.

This clonotype has a handful of counts. V and J are TRBV19 and TRBJ2-4, with a tentative D call TRBD2 (6 bases). CDR1 and CDR2 from the germline V gene are LNHDA and SQIVND (reference sequence). This CDR3 comprises 14 residues. With 5 bases removed from V and 2 bases from J, the gap between germline ends came to 10 bases. Here the CDR3 DNA reads TGTGCCAGTAGTCAGGAGGGACCCAAAAACATTCAGTACTTC. This translates into CASSQEGPKNIQYF.

This clonotype was counted a few times. The gene calls are TRBV29-1 and TRBJ2-7, with D possibly matching TRBD1 (5 bases). The CDR3 sequence is 12 residues long. Germline CDR1 and CDR2: SQVTM and ANQGSEA. Trimming shortened V by 4 bases and J by 3 bases, and 10 bases separated the two germline ends. CDR3: CSVVQGNYEQYF. The CDR3 nucleotides are TGCAGCGTTGTTCAGGGTAACTACGAGCAGTACTTC.

This clonotype was observed a handful of times. One end of the junction is discordant with germline, which a read error may explain. V and J are TRBV27 and TRBJ1-5; D perhaps matches TRBD1 (6 bases). Germline V gene lookup returns CDR1 MNHEY and CDR2 SMNVEV (reference sequence). CDR3 length equals 14 residues. The CDR3, as DNA: TGCGCCAGCAGATCATCGGGGGGCAGGCAGCCCCAGCATTTT. Translated, it gives CASRSSGGRQPQHF.

This clonotype has just a few counts. This sequence joins TRBV6-2 or TRBV6-3 and TRBJ2-7, with a possible D match to TRBD2 (5 bases). The V end was cut by 6 bases, the J end by 5 bases, with 11 bases between. The CDR3 length is 12 residues. Germline CDR1 reads MNHEY; CDR2 reads SVGEGT. The CDR3: CASSRFGDEQYF. The CDR3 nucleotides read TGTGCCAGCAGCCGCTTCGGGGACGAGCAGTACTTC.

The genes are TRBV20-1 and TRBJ2-5; D is perhaps TRBD2 (5 bases). This CDR3 region has 14 residues. Germline V gene lookup returns CDR1 DFQATT and CDR2 SNEGSKA (reference sequence). The V end was cut by 3 bases, the J end by 4 bases, with 15 bases between. The DNA for the CDR3 is TGCAGTGCTAGCGGGAATCGGGTTGGAGAGACCCAGTACTTC. Its translation is CSASGNRVGETQYF.

J is TRBJ2-2 and V is TRBV14; no firm D call. The CDR3 sequence is 14 residues long. V was shortened by 7 bases and J by 3 bases, with 12 bases between the two germline ends. The germline CDR1 and CDR2 sequences are SGHDN and FVKESK. The CDR3 DNA is TGTGCCAGCAACTATGGGATGTACACCGGGGAGCTGTTTTTT. The encoded protein is CASNYGMYTGELFF.